The table lists the clone carrying this TCR beta chain with a count of one. What it binds is unknown. The data were obtained in a study of cytomegalovirus exposure and HLA in healthy donors. Background on the study: Around 80 million unique TCRs from HLA-typed donors were held in an early data release.

Study conclusions and caveats: The authors later found HLA-associated TCR beta chains more clonally expanded than equally common others. Accurate prediction of HLA-A and HLA-B alleles (for most subjects) was reportedly achieved from TCR beta sequences.

The CDR3 is made up of 15 amino acids. From germline, CDR1 is MGHRA and CDR2 YSYEKL. The V and J ends lost 0 bases and 7 bases respectively, with 16 bases between them. Primers: 60 Vbeta forward and 13 Jbeta reverse. Assay: immunoSEQ multiplex PCR; the TCRdb copy retains only in-frame clones and omits some. The repertoire holds over 150,000 clones, roughly 81% seen once, with 4.8% in the top ten. Sequencing input: PBMCs. V usage is TRBV4-1 and J usage is TRBJ2-7; D is perhaps TRBD2 (5 bases). This sequence originates from a girl aged 5-17 years in good health and CMV-seropositive. The CDR3 loop is CASSQDSGVPREQYF. The CDR3 DNA is TGCGCCAGCAGCCAAGATTCCGGGGTTCCGAGAGAGCAGTACTTC.